This TCR beta chain was profiled in a study of beta chain features in type 1 diabetes. The overall study: Healthy donors and patients had similar age, gender and cell yields. Sorted cells examined across all samples numbered 85 million to 130 million. Points from the study as a whole: For TCRB rearrangement, an influence of HLA type remained unresolved here. Naive, central memory and Treg TCRB repertoires appeared more alike in patients than in healthy donors. Moderate but significant shortening of TCRB CDR3s was recorded in all four CD4+ subsets from Type 1 diabetes patients.

With 4 bases removed from V and 4 bases from J, the gap between germline ends came to 20 bases. The CDR3 runs 16 residues. On this clone: What it recognizes is unknown.

As every portion of the isolated RNA was reverse transcribed, the sequencing read expressed TCRB transcripts. Some clones are missing from TCRdb's copy, which holds only in-frame ones; the method was immunoSEQ multiplex PCR. Among about 400,000 clones listed, around 13% were seen once. The chain has TRBV23-1 and TRBJ2-7; tentatively, D is TRBD1 (6 bases). TRBV23-1 is recorded as an ORF, its role being uncertain. This TCR derives from a young woman with type 1 diabetes. The sequencing sample was made of naive CD4+ T cells from blood. The CDR3 spells CASSRPFGTPMYEQYF. As DNA, the CDR3 is TGCGCCAGCAGTCGACCCTTCGGGACACCGATGTACGAGCAGTACTTC.